This TCR beta chain was captured in a study of molecular identifiers for immune sequencing clone quantification. This CDR3 has 16 amino acids. Germline CDR1 is MNHEY and CDR2 is SVGEGT. With V trimmed by 5 bases and J by 6 bases, 14 bases remained unmatched. Generation of bulk TCR libraries relied on previously described methods and listed TCR primers. TCRdb reanalysed the PCR reads using MiXCR and keeps one entry per CDR3 protein. The table shows about 640,000 distinct CDR3 sequences, with 20% occurring only once. Sequenced input: naive CD8+ T cells from blood, with Jurkat cell RNA spiked in. The sample's subset: FACS-sorted CD8+CD4-CCR7+CD45RA+ naive T cells. This clonotype originated in a human donor in good health. Some libraries in this study had Jurkat cell RNA spiked in. V usage is TRBV6-2 or TRBV6-3 and J usage is TRBJ1-1, with 8 bases fitting TRBD1. CDR3 in amino acids: CASSAPFGQGAPEAFF. In DNA, the CDR3 is TGTGCCAGCAGTGCACCCTTCGGGCAGGGGGCTCCTGAAGCTTTCTTT.